These 16 T cell receptor beta chains were sequenced from one sample in a study of blood T cell repertoires in COVID-19. Clones were read by immunoSEQ multiplex PCR, and TCRdb kept only the in-frame ones, dropping some. The table lists approximately 170,000 clones, more than 70% of them singletons. Sequencing was carried out using peripheral blood. These receptors were taken from a woman in her seventies who had recovered from COVID-19.

The chain combines TRBV24-1 with TRBJ2-5; 8 bases are a match to TRBD2. V was pared by 4 bases and J by 5 bases, with 5 bases of the junction left unmatched. CDR1 and CDR2 (germline): KGHDR, SFDVKD. This CDR3 spans 14 amino acids. The CDR3 DNA reads as TGTGCCACCAGTGACCCTAGCGGGCCGGAGACCCAGTACTTC. It yields the protein CATSDPSGPETQYF.

V usage is TRBV10-3 and J usage is TRBJ2-2, with 7 bases identical to TRBD1. The CDR3 runs to 16 residues. Germline V CDR1 and CDR2: ENHRY, SYGVKD. J was trimmed by 6 bases and V by 10 bases; bases with no gene match: 17. CDR3 in DNA: TGTGCCAGCGCTCCCCAGACAGGGTTGGTTGCCGGGGAGCTGTTTTTT. This gives the protein CASAPQTGLVAGELFF.

This clone was picked up one time. This chain connects TRBV2 to TRBJ2-2, with TRBD2 matching over 11 bases. The CDR3 sequence is 15 residues long. The junction had 5 bases not matched to a gene; V was cut back by 7 bases and J by 4 bases. Germline CDR1 reads SNHLY; CDR2 reads FYNNEI. CDR3 in amino acids: CASTRGTSGTGELFF. In DNA, the CDR3 is TGTGCCAGCACCCGGGGGACTAGCGGCACCGGGGAGCTGTTTTTT.

J is TRBJ2-5 and V is TRBV12-5; 7 bases line up with TRBD1. CDR1 and CDR2 (germline): LGHNT, FRNRAP. The trim removed 6 bases at V and 3 bases at J, leaving 10 bases unmatched. This CDR3 region has 15 residues. CDR3 sequence (DNA): TGTGCTAGTGGCCCCCCCACAGGGGCGGAAGAGACCCAGTACTTC. Its protein is CASGPPTGAEETQYF.

The chain uses TRBV27 and TRBJ1-6; unclear D gene. Germline CDR1 and CDR2: MNHEY and SMNVEV (reference sequence). The V end lost 5 bases, the J end lost 7 bases, and 12 bases lay between the germline ends. The CDR3 has 14 residues. This CDR3 is CASSPRQANSPLHF. CDR3 bases: TGTGCCAGCAGTCCTCGGCAGGCCAATTCACCCCTCCACTTT.

This chain joins TRBV11-2 and TRBJ2-2, with 10 bases aligning to TRBD2. The CDR3 runs 17 residues. V trimming: 5 bases; J trimming: 6 bases; junction bases outside the gene matches: 12. CDR1 SGHAT and CDR2 FQNNGV come from the germline V gene. The CDR3 DNA reads as TGTGCCAGCAGCCTCCGGAGAAGCGGGGGGGCGGCCGGGGAGCTGTTTTTT. This gives the protein CASSLRRSGGAAGELFF.

The chain employs TRBV18 and TRBJ1-2, with TRBD1 matching 7 bases. CDR1 KGHSH and CDR2 LQKENI come from the germline V gene. The CDR3 runs 15 residues. With V trimmed by 8 bases and J by 3 bases, 12 bases remained unmatched. The CDR3 coding sequence is TGTGCCAGCCTCCAACCAGGGCAGGGGGACTATGGCTACACCTTC. As protein: CASLQPGQGDYGYTF.

As regards this clone: The same CDR3 is also encoded by other DNA sequences in this sample. The chain is built from TRBV18 and TRBJ2-3, with D possibly matching TRBD1 (5 bases). The CDR3 extends over 14 amino acids. Germline V gives CDR1 KGHSH, CDR2 LQKENI. V lost 3 bases and J lost 1, with 8 bases in between. CDR3 DNA sequence: TGTGCCAGCTCACCGGTAGGGGGCACAGATACGCAGTATTTT. Translated: CASSPVGGTDTQYF.

This clone came up a few times. In nucleotides, the CDR3 is TGTGCCAGCTCACCGGCAGGGCGGAACTACGAGCAGTACTTC. This gives the protein CASSPAGRNYEQYF. The V and J genes are TRBV18 and TRBJ2-7; D might be TRBD1 (5 bases). The length of the CDR3 is 14 residues. Germline values: CDR1 KGHSH, CDR2 LQKENI. The V and J ends lost 3 bases and 3 bases respectively, with 12 bases between them.

The V call is TRBV18, the J call TRBJ1-1, with a possible D match to TRBD1 (6 bases). The germline V gene has CDR1 KGHSH and CDR2 LQKENI. The length of the CDR3 is 15 residues. Trimming pared 3 bases from V and 6 bases from J, leaving 17 bases between. The CDR3 DNA reads as TGTGCCAGCTCACCCGGAACAGGGTTGTTCGCTGAAGCTTTCTTT. Translation gives CASSPGTGLFAEAFF.

V usage is TRBV9 and J usage is TRBJ2-7, with 10 positions matching TRBD2. CDR1 and CDR2 (germline): SGDLS, YYNGEE. The trim removed 0 bases at V and 2 bases at J, leaving 11 bases unmatched. This CDR3 contains 18 residues. The CDR3 DNA reads as TGTGCCAGCAGCGTAGGGTCGAGCGGGGGGGCCTTACCCTACGAGCAGTACTTC. Its translation is CASSVGSSGGALPYEQYF.

The V call is TRBV28, the J call TRBJ1-2, with 12 bases aligning to TRBD1. Germline V lookup: CDR1 MDHEN, CDR2 SYDVKM. The V gene end was trimmed by 8 bases and the J gene end by 4 bases; junction bases not matched to a gene: 8. The CDR3 consists of 15 residues. The CDR3 DNA reads as TGTGCCAGCCGCCCGGGACAGGGGGCCGGCTATGGCTACACCTTC. This gives the protein CASRPGQGAGYGYTF.

V usage is TRBV25-1 and J usage is TRBJ1-6; 11 nucleotides line up with TRBD1. The CDR3 sequence is 14 residues long. With 6 bases clipped from V and 8 bases from J, the junction kept 3 bases outside the gene matches. Germline V gene data show CDR1 as MGHDK and CDR2 as SYGVNS. The CDR3 protein is CASSRTGGDSPLHF. CDR3 DNA sequence: TGTGCCAGCAGCCGGACAGGGGGCGATTCACCCCTCCACTTT.

The rearrangement uses TRBV7-9 and TRBJ2-5, with 7 nucleotides matching TRBD2. Germline CDR1 reads SEHNR; CDR2 reads FQNEAQ (reference sequence). This CDR3 is built from 13 residues. With 10 bases clipped from V and 5 bases from J, the junction kept 10 bases outside the gene matches. CDR3 DNA: TGTGCCAACCAGGAAAGGGGAGGGGAGACCCAGTACTTC. It yields the protein CANQERGGETQYF.

The chain joins TRBV30 to TRBJ2-7, with 8 bases matching TRBD2. This CDR3 is built from 14 residues. V shed 4 bases, J shed 2 bases, and the junction held 7 bases outside the gene matches. From germline, CDR1 is GTSNPN and CDR2 SVGIG (reference sequence). The CDR3 here is CAWKPRGGPYEQYF. In DNA form, the CDR3 reads TGTGCCTGGAAACCCCGGGGGGGCCCCTACGAGCAGTACTTC.

The J gene is TRBJ2-4, the V gene TRBV19; D is unclear. The length of the CDR3 is 15 residues. The ends were cut back, 3 bases at V and 0 bases at J, with 9 bases in the middle. Germline CDR1 is LNHDA and CDR2 is SQIVND (reference sequence). CDR3 region: CASSMTSLAKNIQYF. The DNA of the CDR3 is TGTGCCAGTAGTATGACTTCATTAGCCAAAAACATTCAGTACTTC.